Given below is one T cell receptor beta chain in context. This entry belongs to a study of shared clonotypes between healthy human individuals. The CDR3 sequence is 12 residues long. Trimming stripped 3 bases from V and 6 bases from J, with 6 bases between. Germline CDR1 and CDR2: LNHDA and SQIVND (reference sequence). Some clones are missing from TCRdb's copy, which holds only in-frame ones; the method was immunoSEQ multiplex PCR. The sample shows about 1.5 million clones, roughly 96% of them seen only once. The sequence was collected from a man aged 25-45 years in good health. Material: naive CD4+ T cells sorted from blood. Sample subset: CD45RA+ positively selected. The chain uses TRBV19 and TRBJ1-5; D remains unclear. The CDR3 sequence: CASSIVAQPQHF. CDR3 sequence (DNA): TGTGCCAGTAGTATTGTAGCTCAGCCCCAGCATTTT.